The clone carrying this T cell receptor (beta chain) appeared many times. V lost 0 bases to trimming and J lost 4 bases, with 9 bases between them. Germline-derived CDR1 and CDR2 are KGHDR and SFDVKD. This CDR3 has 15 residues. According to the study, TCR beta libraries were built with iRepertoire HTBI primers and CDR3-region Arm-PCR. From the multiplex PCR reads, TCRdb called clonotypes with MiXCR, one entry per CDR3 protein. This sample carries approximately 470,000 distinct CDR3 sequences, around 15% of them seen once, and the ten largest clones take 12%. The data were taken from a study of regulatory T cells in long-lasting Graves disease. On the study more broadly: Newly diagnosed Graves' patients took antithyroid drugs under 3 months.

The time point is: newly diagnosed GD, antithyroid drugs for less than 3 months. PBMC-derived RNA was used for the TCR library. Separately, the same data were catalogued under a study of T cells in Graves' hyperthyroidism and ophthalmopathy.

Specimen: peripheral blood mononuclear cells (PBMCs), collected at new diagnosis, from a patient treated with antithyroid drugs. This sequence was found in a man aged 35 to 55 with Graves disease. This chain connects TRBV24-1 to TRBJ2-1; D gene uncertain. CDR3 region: CATSDLYGYYNEQFF. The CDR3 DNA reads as TGTGCCACCAGTGATTTGTACGGTTATTACAATGAGCAGTTCTTC.